Listed below are T cell receptor beta chains from one sample, sequenced in a study of T cells in Graves' hyperthyroidism and ophthalmopathy. TCRdb analysed the multiplex PCR reads with MiXCR anew, one entry per CDR3 protein. The sample consists of 450,000 to 700,000 distinct CDR3 sequences, under 60% of them appearing once. Source material: peripheral blood or thyroid tissue (not recorded which). These TCRs come from a woman between 18 and 29 years old with Graves' hyperthyroidism. The CDR3 runs from the conserved cysteine through the conserved F or W. D genes are given only for firm matches. Not every row has a clone size; where given, it reads once, few, many or a size class.

clone_size d_call j_call v_call cdr3_nt cdr3_aa
NA TRBD1 TRBJ2-5 TRBV4-1 TGCGCCAGCAGCCAAGTGTCTCAGGGGGCCGGGCAGCCCCAGTACTTC CASSQVSQGAGQPQYF
many NA TRBJ1-5 TRBV20-1 TGCAGTGCTCAGAATGGACGGACTTACAATCAGCCCCAGCATTTT CSAQNGRTYNQPQHF
once NA TRBJ2-7 TRBV2 TGTGCCAGCAGTGATAGCGAGCAGTACTTC CASSDSEQYF
many TRBD2 TRBJ2-5 TRBV4-2 TGTGCCAGCAGCCAAGATGGGGCTAGCGGGTACCAAGAGACCCAGTACTTC CASSQDGASGYQETQYF
once TRBD1 TRBJ2-7 TRBV9 TGTGCCAGCGGTTCCCCCGTAATTGGACAGGGCGCCGAGCAGTACTTC CASGSPVIGQGAEQYF
many NA TRBJ1-4 TRBV7-6 TGTGCCAGCTCCCGGCCCTTCGGGGCGAGGAAACTGTTTTTT CASSRPFGARKLFF
few TRBD2 TRBJ2-1 TRBV20-1 TGCAGTGCTAGAGCGGGACTAGCGGGAAGGGATGAGCAGTTCTTC CSARAGLAGRDEQFF
many TRBD1 TRBJ1-1 TRBV4-1 TGCGCCAGCAGCCAAGATGGACAGGGGGTCACTGAAGCTTTCTTT CASSQDGQGVTEAFF
many NA TRBJ2-7 TRBV7-9 TGTGCCAACAAGCCCCTAACTGACAGCTACGAGCAGTACTTC CANKPLTDSYEQYF
many NA TRBJ1-1 TRBV6-1 TGTGCCAGCAGTACAACCTACAATGAAGCTTTCTTT CASSTTYNEAFF
few TRBD1 TRBJ1-1 TRBV27 TGTGCCAGCTGGGACAGTCCCACTGAAGCTTTCTTT CASWDSPTEAFF
NA NA TRBJ2-6 TRBV6-5 TGTACCAGCAGAACTGGGGCCAACGTCCTGACTTTC CTSRTGANVLTF
many NA TRBJ2-3 TRBV10-3 TGTGCCATCAGTGAGACGACAGATACGCAGTATTTT CAISETTDTQYF
many TRBD2 TRBJ2-7 TRBV20-1 TGCAGTGCCAGAAAGAATGGCGGGAGGGGCGAGCAGTACTTC CSARKNGGRGEQYF
NA TRBD2 TRBJ2-7 TRBV12-3/TRBV12-4 TGTGCCACCAGTCGGACTAGCGGGAGCTTAGACGAGCAGTACTTC CATSRTSGSLDEQYF
NA TRBD1 TRBJ1-4 TRBV7-3 TGTGCCAGCAGCTTGGTAACAGGGAACAGGGGGAAACTTGGTGAAAAACTGTTTTTT CASSLVTGNRGKLGEKLFF
NA TRBD1 TRBJ1-5 TRBV29-1 TGCAGCGTTCTGACAGGGGGGCAGCCCCAGCATTTT CSVLTGGQPQHF
many NA TRBJ2-7 TRBV4-1 TGCGCCAGCAGCCACCCCCCGGGCCGGACGAAATACGAGCAGTACTTC CASSHPPGRTKYEQYF
many TRBD1 TRBJ2-2 TRBV29-1 TGCAGCGCCCGAATCCCAGGGGGTAACACCGGGGAGCTGTTTTTT CSARIPGGNTGELFF
many NA TRBJ2-7 TRBV7-2 TGTGCCAGCAGCTTAGGAGGCGGGGCATCCTACGAGCAGTACTTC CASSLGGGASYEQYF
few NA TRBJ1-5 TRBV4-1 TGCGCCAGCAGCTCCAAACCTGGGACTAGCAATCAGCCCCAGCATTTT CASSSKPGTSNQPQHF
NA NA TRBJ2-5 TRBV12-3/TRBV12-4 TGTGCCACCAGCAAACGATTCGGTGAGACCCAGTACTTC CATSKRFGETQYF
NA TRBD1 TRBJ2-5 TRBV15 TGTGCCACCAGCAGCTTCTACACCCTGGGACAGGGGTACCAAGAGACCCAGTACTTC CATSSFYTLGQGYQETQYF
NA TRBD2 TRBJ2-2 TRBV11-2 TGTGCCAGCAGCTTGGTGGGCGGGACTAGCTACACCGGGGAGCTGTTTTTT CASSLVGGTSYTGELFF
NA NA TRBJ2-5 TRBV2 TGTGCCAGCAGTTGGGCGGGACGAGTAGAGACCCAGTACTTC CASSWAGRVETQYF
NA NA TRBJ2-7 TRBV6-6 TGTGCCAGCAGTTACAGCCTAGGTAACAATGAGCAGTACTTC CASSYSLGNNEQYF
NA NA TRBJ1-4 TRBV20-1 TGCAGTACCCCCGGGACTTCTTACACCGGGGGTACTGCAGGGGCGGGTGAAAAACTGTTTTTT CSTPGTSYTGGTAGAGEKLFF
many NA TRBJ2-2 TRBV5-1 TGCGCCAGCAGCTGGTGGGGATTGGCGAACACCGGGGAGCTGTTTTTT CASSWWGLANTGELFF
NA TRBD1 TRBJ2-5 TRBV24-1 TGTGCCACCAGTGATTTGGGACAGGGTATCGGCGAGACCCAGTACTTC CATSDLGQGIGETQYF
few TRBD1 TRBJ2-3 TRBV24-1 TGTGCCACCAAAGGGGGACAGAGCACAGATACGCAGTATTTT CATKGGQSTDTQYF
many TRBD1 TRBJ1-5 TRBV7-2 TGTGCCAGCAGCCCAGGGGGCCCTCAGCCCCAGCATTTT CASSPGGPQPQHF
NA NA TRBJ2-7 TRBV2 TGTGCCAGCAGGGGAGCGAACTACGAGCAGTACTTC CASRGANYEQYF
NA TRBD1 TRBJ1-6 TRBV12-3/TRBV12-4 TGTGCCAGCAGTTTTCGGGACAGGCCTTCACCCCTCCACTTT CASSFRDRPSPLHF
NA NA TRBJ2-5 TRBV2 TGTGCCAGCTCACAGGGAGATGGAGAGACCCAGTACTTC CASSQGDGETQYF
once NA TRBJ1-4 TRBV2 TGTGCCAGCAGTGAAGGCGGGGCCGGTAATGAAAAACTGTTTTTT CASSEGGAGNEKLFF
few TRBD1 TRBJ2-7 TRBV20-1 TGCAGTGCTCAGGGGGTCAACGAGCAGTACTTC CSAQGVNEQYF
NA NA TRBJ1-2 TRBV29-1 TGCAGCCAGGAGATGTTAGGTGGCTACACCTTC CSQEMLGGYTF
NA NA TRBJ1-1 TRBV10-3 TGTGCCATCACTGGGGAGAGGGATGTTACTGAAGCTTTCTTT CAITGERDVTEAFF
NA TRBD1 TRBJ1-5 TRBV7-9 TGTGCCAGCAGCCCCGGGACAGCCGTCAATCAGCCCCAGCATTTT CASSPGTAVNQPQHF
NA NA TRBJ2-3 TRBV7-8 TGTGCCAGCAGCTCCTACGGGGCTAGCACAGATACGCAGTATTTT CASSSYGASTDTQYF
many NA TRBJ1-5 TRBV4-2 TGTGCCAGCAGCCAAGAGAGAAGCGGCAGGCAGCCCCAGCATTTT CASSQERSGRQPQHF
many TRBD1 TRBJ1-5 TRBV6-6 TGTGCCAGCAGGGAGACAGGGGACAATCAGCCCCAGCATTTT CASRETGDNQPQHF
many NA TRBJ2-2 TRBV2 TGTGCCAGCAGTGGGGGCGCTAGGCCGAACACCGGGGAGCTGTTTTTT CASSGGARPNTGELFF
many NA TRBJ2-5 TRBV20-1 TGCAGTGCACCATCGGGGCCCCTGGGAGAGACCCAGTACTTC CSAPSGPLGETQYF
NA TRBD1 TRBJ1-3 TRBV4-3 TGCGCCAGCAGCCAAGGAGACAGGGCAGGAAACACCATATATTTT CASSQGDRAGNTIYF
NA TRBD2 TRBJ2-1 TRBV7-2 TGTGCCAGCAGCTTATTACTAGCGGGAGACGTGTTCTACAATGAGCAGTTCTTC CASSLLLAGDVFYNEQFF
many NA TRBJ1-5 TRBV7-2 TGTGCCAGCTCCCTAGACAGAAAAGAGCCCCAGCATTTT CASSLDRKEPQHF
few TRBD2 TRBJ2-1 TRBV2 TGTGCCAGCAGTTCGACCAATAGCGGGAGAGGGCAGTTCTTC CASSSTNSGRGQFF
many TRBD1 TRBJ1-3 TRBV10-3 TGTGCCATCAGCGGGACAGGGAAAGGAAACACCATATATTTT CAISGTGKGNTIYF
NA NA TRBJ2-7 TRBV6-6 TGTGCCAGCAGTTATACGAGAGACGATGAGCAGTACTTC CASSYTRDDEQYF
few TRBD1 TRBJ2-7 TRBV30 TGTGCCTGGAGTAGCGGACAGGACGACGAGCAGTACTTC CAWSSGQDDEQYF